Reported below is one T cell receptor (beta chain). This clone was picked up one time. Its specific antigen is unknown. One base away there is no much larger clone; base qualities are not given. Using the deep immunoSEQ assay, multiplex PCR amplified TCR CDR3 regions from genomic DNA. Extracted genomic DNA from each cell subset was distributed evenly across all wells of several immunoSEQ 96-well plates, and each plate was treated as a replicate. Each replicate PCR for sorted subsets received about 210 ng genomic DNA, equal to about 30,000 T cell genomes. Purified libraries were quantified with a Qubit 3.0 fluorometer, sized on a Bioanalyzer 2100, and re-quantified with the KAPA Library Quantification kit. Every immunoSEQ 96-well plate was sequenced on a separate single-read 150-cycle Illumina NextSeq 550 flow cell. The authors' pipeline ran thus. Because the immunoSEQ output included only junctional sequences and no quality scores, the filtering could not be the same as the filtering used for full-length reads. To assign V/J genes and CDR3, sequences were annotated against IMGT germline references using PyIR, a Python wrapper for IgBLAST v1.9. Reads were removed for weak V/J assignments (E-value above 1e-6), missing CDR3, stop codons, out-of-frame junctions, or ambiguous translated residues. V3J clonotypes were defined as sequences sharing an identical inferred V gene, J gene, and CDR3 amino acid sequence. To compute the percentage overlap between repertoires, the number of shared unique clonotypes was divided by the size of the smaller repertoire. Repertoire richness was assessed with RTK rarefaction, the Chao1 estimator, and Recon v2.1 estimates of unobserved clonotypes. Generation probabilities for all TCRbeta clonotypes obtained by the gDNA method from a handful of donors were computed using OLGA. In its TCRdb copy, this immuneACCESS table keeps in-frame sequences only and misses some clones. Where compared with another copy, unresolved V genes explain less than half of these, and the others have no known cause. Clone size and the V and J calls come from that table; the DNA yielded D and trimming. In this sample the table shows roughly 2.2 million clones, more than 85% of which occur a single time. Jointly, the top ten make up 0.39% of the sample.

The data originate from a study of shared clonotypes between healthy human individuals (dated by TCRdb to between 2020 and 2021). General notes on the study: The cohort included a few men and two women between 18 and 49 years of age. For each donor, three plates each were used for CD4 naive and CD4 memory, two plates were used for CD8 naive, and one plate was used for CD8 memory. To estimate repertoire size and how much clonotype sharing occurs between individuals, the study deeply sequenced the blood TCR repertoires of five healthy adults. To increase sequencing depth and limit assay-specific biases, TCR repertoire library preparation and sequencing were carried out by different laboratories using diverse techniques. Per donor, leukapheresis produced somewhere between about 0.85 and 8.9 billion PBMCs. The full study reports these points: Because the study included only a small number of donors, the genetic and exposure-history diversity represented was limited. Pairwise subsampling indicated that sequencing depth was expected to affect the degree of clonotype sharing among donors. Incomplete sequencing was indicated by rarefaction of sorted-subset datasets, despite the large sequencing depth. Estimated clonotype richness was generally larger for naive than for memory subsets. Higher generation probabilities were observed for clonotypes shared by all four sorted-subset donors than for non-shared clonotypes. Sharing across a few donors was observed for about 5% of naive CD4, 3% to 4% of naive CD8, 2% to 2.5% of memory CD4, and about 0.4% of memory CD8 clonotypes. Only blood was sampled, and tissue TCR repertoires likely differ from those in blood.

The donors were healthy, HIV-negative adults with no recently reported acute infections or vaccinations. Every donor was a Caucasian adult living in Nashville, Tennessee, USA. Magnetic negative selection was used to enrich CD4+ T cells, after which naive cells were positively selected on CD45RA and the negative fraction became the memory subset. Blood was obtained by leukapheresis, after which PBMCs were separated by Ficoll-Histopaque density gradient centrifugation and cryopreserved in liquid nitrogen vapor phase. Purity and quantity of every magnetically sorted T cell population were checked by analytical flow cytometry. Genomic DNA was isolated from each sorted fraction and quantified by UV absorbance on a Nanodrop 2000c. The cysteine opens and the phenylalanine closes a CDR3 of 15 amino acids. CDR3 DNA is the only sequence kept; it has 45 bases, read in frame from the first base. CDR1 KGHSH and CDR2 LQKENI were looked up in the germline V gene. V and J lose 8 bases and 6 bases, and a span of 19 bases separates them.

The TCR sequence derives from a man in his late teens or twenties in good health. Some clones in this sample may be carry-over from other donors' samples. Sequencing was performed on naive CD4+ T cells from PBMCs. The intended sense of this specimen's cell subset or site label: CD45RA+ positively selected. The chain employs TRBV18 and TRBJ2-2, with no D gene named confidently. The nucleotides are TGTGCCAGCACAATTACGGACGCTCAAGCCGGGGAGCTGTTTTTT. This encodes CASTITDAQAGELFF. With the rest looked up from the reference TRBV18 and TRBJ2-2 genes rather than sequenced, the full variable domain is NAGVMQNPRHLVRRRGQEARLRCSPMKGHSHVYWYRQLPEEGLKFMVYLQKENIIDESGMPKERFSAEFPKEGPSILRIQQVVRGDSAAYFCASTITDAQAGELFFGEGSRLTVL.